The clone carrying this TCR beta chain came up many times. This entry is derived from a study of regulatory T cells in long-lasting Graves disease. About the research overall: For a period under 3 months, newly diagnosed Graves' patients had taken antithyroid drugs.

Arm-PCR of CDR3 regions and iRepertoire HTBI primers were used to build TCR beta libraries. Each CDR3 protein gets one entry after TCRdb re-called the multiplex PCR reads with MiXCR. The repertoire holds under 500,000 distinct CDR3 sequences, with 16% as singletons. V was trimmed by 4 bases and J by 4 bases, leaving 9 bases between them. This CDR3 spans 12 amino acids. The V gene's germline CDR1 is SQVTM and CDR2 ANQGSEA. Time point in this sample: newly diagnosed GD, antithyroid drugs for less than 3 months. Extracted RNA from PBMCs served as the source of the TCR library. This same sample was also part of a study on T cells in Graves' hyperthyroidism and ophthalmopathy.

The source was peripheral blood mononuclear cells (PBMCs), collected at new diagnosis, from a patient treated with antithyroid drugs. The sequence was obtained from a woman aged 25 to 39 with Graves disease. This chain connects TRBV29-1 to TRBJ2-3, with TRBD2 as a possible D gene (5 bases). The CDR3 sequence is CSVVPGADTQYF. CDR3 DNA: TGCAGCGTTGTCCCCGGGGCAGATACGCAGTATTTT.